What follows are 31 T cell receptor beta chains derived from one specimen sequenced in a study of T cell responses to AZD1222 COVID-19 vaccine. Some clones are missing from TCRdb's copy, which holds only in-frame ones; the method was immunoSEQ multiplex PCR. The table lists more than 95,000 clones, approximately 88% of them singletons. Sequencing was performed on peripheral blood, taken on day 0 of AZD1222 vaccination. These receptors were taken from an adult in good health.

The chain carries TRBV6-1 and TRBJ1-5, with TRBD1 matching over 9 bases. This CDR3 has 14 amino acids. The germline gives CDR1 MNHNS, CDR2 SASEGT. V trimming: 3 bases; J trimming: 8 bases; junction bases outside the gene matches: 5. The CDR3 sequence: CASSEGDRAEPQHF. DNA of the CDR3: TGTGCCAGCAGTGAGGGGGACAGGGCAGAGCCCCAGCATTTT.

V usage is TRBV5-1 and J usage is TRBJ2-3; D perhaps matches TRBD1 (6 bases). Trimming removed 4 bases from V and 2 bases from J, with 11 bases in between. Germline CDR1 and CDR2: SGHRS and YFSETQ. The CDR3 covers 14 residues. CDR3 amino acids: CASSQGQHTDTQYF. The CDR3 bases are TGCGCCAGCAGCCAGGGACAACACACAGATACGCAGTATTTT.

This clone was recorded only once. V gene TRBV9 combines with J gene TRBJ2-1; 14 bases are a match to TRBD2. Germline-derived CDR1 and CDR2 are SGDLS and YYNGEE. After removal of 4 bases from V and 9 bases from J, the junction contained 3 bases not matched to a gene. This CDR3 is 14 amino acids long. The CDR3 region has the DNA TGTGCCAGCAGCCCCGGACTAGCGGGGGGTGAGCAGTTCTTC. Translated, it gives CASSPGLAGGEQFF.

This clone was picked up one time. CDR3 amino acids: CASRGTGHNEKLFF. As DNA, the CDR3 is TGTGCCAGCAGGGGTACAGGGCATAATGAAAAACTGTTTTTT. The J gene is TRBJ1-4, the V gene TRBV27; TRBD1 might be the D (6 bases). V was clipped by 6 bases and J by 4 bases, with 12 bases between them. The CDR3 has 14 amino acids. Germline-derived CDR1 and CDR2 are MNHEY and SMNVEV (reference sequence).

The chain employs TRBV5-3 and TRBJ1-1; 7 positions agree with TRBD1. TRBV5-3 is annotated as an ORF whose role is uncertain. J lost 0 bases, V lost 0 bases, and 23 bases had no gene match. The CDR3 is 22 amino acids. The CDR3: CARSLEGPGTEPRYTLNTEAFF. The CDR3 nucleotides are TGTGCCAGAAGCTTGGAGGGGCCCGGGACAGAGCCTCGTTATACTCTGAACACTGAAGCTTTCTTT.

The genes are TRBV6-2 or TRBV6-3 and TRBJ1-2; D perhaps matches TRBD1 (5 bases). CDR1 and CDR2 from the germline V gene are MNHEY and SVGEGT. Trimming shortened V by 2 bases and J by 4 bases, and 17 bases separated the two germline ends. This CDR3 spans 16 amino acids. CDR3 DNA sequence: TGTGCCAGCAGTTACAGTCCCTCGCGGGGGGGCTATGGCTACACCTTC. Encoded protein: CASSYSPSRGGYGYTF.

This chain links TRBV10-1 with TRBJ2-5; D perhaps matches TRBD2 (6 bases). Trimming stripped 0 bases from V and 5 bases from J, with 10 bases between. The CDR3 contains 14 residues. Looked up from germline, CDR1 is WNHNN and CDR2 is SYGVQD (reference sequence). CDR3 nucleotide sequence: TGCGCCAGCAGTGAGTCTGGCGGGGCCGAGACCCAGTACTTC. This encodes CASSESGGAETQYF.

There are a few counts of this clone. The chain carries TRBV6-5 and TRBJ1-2; 7 bases line up with TRBD1. Germline CDR1 and CDR2: MNHEY and SVGAGI. The CDR3 extends over 13 amino acids. With V trimmed by 2 bases and J by 6 bases, 3 bases remained unmatched. CDR3 residues: CASSYRGPNGYTF. The DNA for the CDR3 is TGTGCCAGCAGTTACAGGGGGCCTAATGGCTACACCTTC.

The chain carries TRBV5-1 and TRBJ2-1, with 8 bases matching TRBD1. Losses at the gene ends were 0 bases for V and 7 bases for J; bases not matched to a gene: 6. The CDR3 is 15 amino acids. The germline gives CDR1 SGHRS, CDR2 YFSETQ. The CDR3 DNA follows: TGCGCCAGCAGCTTGGGGACAGGGCGAGCGAATGAGCAGTTCTTC. Protein: CASSLGTGRANEQFF.

This sequence joins TRBV21-1 and TRBJ1-4; the table's D call of TRBD1 was not tested on the DNA. TRBV21-1 is listed as a pseudogene. This CDR3 comprises 16 residues. Here the CDR3 reads CASSKEAGGINEKLFF. The CDR3 nucleotides are TGTGCCAGCAGCAAAGAGGCAGGGGGAATAAATGAAAAACTGTTTTTT.

V and J are TRBV30 and TRBJ2-7; 8 bases are a match to TRBD1. Germline V gives CDR1 GTSNPN, CDR2 SVGIG (reference sequence). Germline trimming cut 2 bases from V and 6 bases from J; bases unmatched to any gene: 6. The CDR3 length is 13 residues. This CDR3 reads CAWSPFGQGEQYF. The CDR3 DNA sequence: TGTGCCTGGAGTCCTTTCGGACAGGGCGAGCAGTACTTC. The full variable domain, rest sourced from reference TRBV30 and TRBJ2-7, is SQTIHQWPATLVQPVGSPLSLECTVEGTSNPNLYWYRQAAGRGLQLLFYSVGIGQISSEVPQNLSASRPQDRQFILSSKKLLLSDSGFYLCAWSPFGQGEQYFGPGTRLTVT.

This clone was observed once. The chain couples TRBV30 to TRBJ2-1, with 13 nucleotides matching TRBD2. V gave up 2 bases and J gave up 10 bases; unmatched junction bases: 5. This CDR3 region has 14 residues. CDR1 is GTSNPN and CDR2 is SVGIG in the germline V gene (reference sequence). DNA for the CDR3: TGTGCCTGGAGTCGGACTAGCGGGGGAGGGGAGCAGTTCTTC. Residues: CAWSRTSGGGEQFF.

This chain links TRBV5-5 with TRBJ1-6, with D possibly being TRBD1 (5 bases). V shed 0 bases and J shed 5 bases, with 9 bases lying between them. In germline, CDR1 is SGHKS, CDR2 YYEKEE (reference sequence). The CDR3 extends over 15 amino acids. The DNA for the CDR3 is TGTGCCAGCAGCTTGGAAGGGGCCGATAATTCACCCCTCCACTTT. Residues: CASSLEGADNSPLHF.

The chain has TRBV19 and TRBJ1-2; D is ambiguous. The CDR3 spans 13 residues. Deletions cut 5 bases from V and 5 bases from J, with 12 bases between. CDR1 and CDR2 (germline): LNHDA, SQIVND (reference sequence). CDR3 sequence (DNA): TGTGCCAGTAGTTGGGAACAGACTTATGGCTACACCTTC. It translates to CASSWEQTYGYTF.

The V gene is TRBV30, the J gene TRBJ1-4; no definite D call. Germline CDR1 and CDR2: GTSNPN and SVGIG (reference sequence). Trimming removed 2 bases from V and 8 bases from J, with 9 bases in between. The CDR3 is 12 amino acids. The CDR3 region is CAWSPSGEKLFF. CDR3 in DNA: TGTGCCTGGAGTCCAAGTGGCGAAAAACTGTTTTTT.

The CDR3 sequence is CASSSPGRYNEQFF. In nucleotides, the CDR3 is TGTGCCAGCAGCTCCCCCGGGCGCTACAATGAGCAGTTCTTC. This chain joins TRBV28 and TRBJ2-1; D ambiguous. The germline CDR1 and CDR2 sequences are MDHEN and SYDVKM. With 6 bases removed from V and 3 bases from J, the gap between germline ends came to 12 bases. This CDR3 contains 14 residues.

This rearrangement joins TRBV30 to TRBJ1-5, with D possibly matching TRBD1 (5 bases). Trimming took off 0 bases at V and 4 bases at J, with 13 bases between the two ends. The CDR3 contains 15 residues. CDR1 and CDR2 (germline): GTSNPN, SVGIG (reference sequence). As DNA, the CDR3 is TGTGCCTGGAGTGTATCAGCAGGGATTAATCAGCCCCAGCATTTT. Encoded protein: CAWSVSAGINQPQHF.

V is TRBV20-1 and J is TRBJ2-1; D call uncertain. Trimming stripped 1 base from V and 8 bases from J, with 6 bases between. The germline gives CDR1 DFQATT, CDR2 SNEGSKA (reference sequence). The CDR3 has 11 amino acids. DNA for the CDR3: TGCAGTGCTAGAGGTGGGGATGAGCAGTTCTTC. Protein: CSARGGDEQFF.

The chain recombines TRBV9 with TRBJ2-3, with TRBD2 matching over 11 bases. Trimming at V came to 6 bases and at J to 6 bases, leaving 12 bases not matched to a gene. This CDR3 has 16 residues. Germline CDR1 and CDR2: SGDLS and YYNGEE. CDR3 in amino acids: CASTLSSGGAGDTQYF. The CDR3 DNA sequence: TGTGCCAGCACCCTGAGTAGCGGGGGGGCAGGGGATACGCAGTATTTT.

The rearrangement joins TRBV19 to TRBJ1-1; tentatively, D is TRBD1 (5 bases). The ends were cut back, 0 bases at V and 9 bases at J, with 14 bases in the middle. This CDR3 is 14 amino acids long. The germline gives CDR1 LNHDA, CDR2 SQIVND (reference sequence). The CDR3 here is CASSIDGTGAKAFF. CDR3 bases: TGTGCCAGTAGTATAGATGGTACAGGAGCCAAAGCTTTCTTT. Using reference TRBV19 and TRBJ1-1 for the parts outside the CDR3, the full variable domain is DGGITQSPKYLFRKEGQNVTLSCEQNLNHDAMYWYRQDPGQGLRLIYYSQIVNDFQKGDIAEGYSVSREKKESFPLTVTSAQKNPTAFYLCASSIDGTGAKAFFGQGTRLTVV.

The rearrangement uses TRBV28 and TRBJ1-5; D gene uncertain. The length of the CDR3 is 12 residues. Between the trimmed V and J ends, which lost 7 bases and 4 bases, there was a span of 8 bases. In germline, CDR1 is MDHEN, CDR2 SYDVKM. The CDR3: CASISVNQPQHF. DNA for the CDR3: TGTGCCAGCATCTCTGTGAATCAGCCCCAGCATTTT.

The V gene is TRBV28, the J gene TRBJ1-1, with unresolved D. Deletions cut 4 bases from V and 3 bases from J, with 6 bases between. Germline CDR1 MDHEN, CDR2 SYDVKM. The CDR3 spans 12 residues. CDR3 loop: CASSSLDTEAFF. The CDR3 DNA reads as TGTGCCAGCAGTTCCCTCGACACTGAAGCTTTCTTT.

This clone was picked up one time. The chain has TRBV7-2 and TRBJ1-2, with D tentatively TRBD1 (6 bases). Trimming left V 5 bases short and J 0 bases short, with 19 bases between. The CDR3 has 17 residues. Germline V lookup: CDR1 SGHTA, CDR2 FQGNSA. Here the CDR3 DNA reads TGTGCCAGCAGCCTAGAGGGGGGGCACCGAGCTAACTATGGCTACACCTTC. Protein product: CASSLEGGHRANYGYTF.

This chain links TRBV7-2 with TRBJ1-2; D gene uncertain. Deletions cut 5 bases from V and 5 bases from J, with 18 bases between. Germline V gives CDR1 SGHTA, CDR2 FQGNSA. CDR3 length: 15 residues. Here the CDR3 reads CASSPVGIRQYGYTF. As DNA, the CDR3 is TGTGCCAGCAGCCCTGTGGGGATCCGACAATATGGCTACACCTTC.

This clone was detected only once. J is TRBJ1-1 and V is TRBV9; TRBD1 agrees at 10 bases. Germline CDR1 SGDLS, CDR2 YYNGEE. J was trimmed by 3 bases and V by 2 bases; bases with no gene match: 16. CDR3 length equals 19 residues. CDR3 sequence: CASSVTGTGAAGAYTEAFF. The CDR3 DNA sequence: TGTGCCAGCAGCGTCACCGGGACAGGGGCCGCGGGGGCCTACACTGAAGCTTTCTTT.

The chain carries TRBV19 and TRBJ1-2; D is unclear. CDR1 LNHDA and CDR2 SQIVND come from the germline V gene (reference sequence). V lost 4 bases to trimming and J lost 2 bases, with 8 bases between them. The CDR3 sequence is 13 residues long. The CDR3 sequence: CASSTAENYGYTF. The DNA of the CDR3 is TGTGCCAGTAGTACGGCAGAGAACTATGGCTACACCTTC.

The chain employs TRBV20-1 and TRBJ2-3; D call uncertain. Germline values: CDR1 DFQATT, CDR2 SNEGSKA (reference sequence). Trimming stripped 5 bases from V and 6 bases from J, with 6 bases between. The CDR3 covers 10 residues. Here the CDR3 DNA reads TGCAGTGCTGACGAGGATACGCAGTATTTT. Translating gives CSADEDTQYF.

This chain uses TRBV28 with TRBJ1-5; 8 bases fit TRBD1. The germline V gene encodes CDR1 MDHEN and CDR2 SYDVKM. CDR3 length equals 15 residues. V shed 1 base, J shed 6 bases, and the junction held 5 bases outside the gene matches. CDR3 amino acids: CASSLSVRGLQPQHF. The CDR3 DNA reads TGTGCCAGCAGTTTATCGGTCAGGGGGCTTCAGCCCCAGCATTTT. The whole variable domain, remainder taken from reference TRBV28 and TRBJ1-5, is DVKVTQSSRYLVKRTGEKVFLECVQDMDHENMFWYRQDPGLGLRLIYFSYDVKMKEKGDIPEGYSVSREKKERFSLILESASTNQTSMYLCASSLSVRGLQPQHFGDGTRLSIL.

Only one count was recorded for this clone. CDR3 DNA: TGTGCCAGTAGATCCACGGGGACCCTCTATGGCTACACCTTC. This gives the protein CASRSTGTLYGYTF. The genes are TRBV19 and TRBJ1-2; D is possibly TRBD1 (5 bases). Germline V gene data show CDR1 as LNHDA and CDR2 as SQIVND (reference sequence). Trimming shortened V by 6 bases and J by 4 bases, and 15 bases separated the two germline ends. The length of the CDR3 is 14 residues.

This clone showed up just once. The chain uses TRBV6-6 and TRBJ2-1; 7 bases fit TRBD2. The V segment lost 5 bases and the J segment 8 bases; nucleotides outside the gene matches: 3. The length of the CDR3 is 12 residues. CDR1 MNHNY and CDR2 SVGAGI come from the germline V gene (reference sequence). CDR3 protein: CASSGGVDEQFF. CDR3 bases: TGTGCCAGCAGTGGGGGGGTGGATGAGCAGTTCTTC.

This clone was observed a single time. This chain uses TRBV11-2 with TRBJ1-4; TRBD1 agrees at 7 bases. V shed 0 bases, J shed 6 bases, and the junction held 4 bases outside the gene matches. Germline V gives CDR1 SGHAT, CDR2 FQNNGV. The CDR3 runs to 15 residues. The CDR3 DNA sequence: TGTGCCAGCAGCTTAGAGGCAGGGGGGTATGAAAAACTGTTTTTT. Its translation: CASSLEAGGYEKLFF. Variable domain in full (rest from reference TRBV11-2 and TRBJ1-4): EAGVAQSPRYKIIEKRQSVAFWCNPISGHATLYWYQQILGQGPKLLIQFQNNGVVDDSQLPKDRFSAERLKGVDSTLKIQPAKLEDSAVYLCASSLEAGGYEKLFFGSGTQLSVL.